This T cell receptor beta chain was sequenced for a study of CD8 T cells in ankylosing spondylitis. This clonotype was counted between two and nine times. V was clipped by 3 bases and J by 5 bases; unmatched bases: 4. The CDR3 has 14 residues. Construction of TCR beta libraries was performed using quantitative 5'-RACE with molecular barcodes. TCRdb used MiXCR to reprocess the 5' RACE reads, holding one entry per CDR3 protein. The table shows 350,000 or so distinct CDR3 sequences, with roughly 15% occurring only once. Sample: blood, either unsorted or a sorted T cell fraction (not recorded which). The TCR originated in a male donor with ankylosing spondylitis or in good health (not recorded which). The gene calls are TRBV12-3 or TRBV12-4 and TRBJ2-3, with 8 bases matching TRBD2. CDR3 in DNA: TGTGCCAGCAGTTTTGGGCTAGCGGGAGATACGCAGTATTTT. Its protein is CASSFGLAGDTQYF.